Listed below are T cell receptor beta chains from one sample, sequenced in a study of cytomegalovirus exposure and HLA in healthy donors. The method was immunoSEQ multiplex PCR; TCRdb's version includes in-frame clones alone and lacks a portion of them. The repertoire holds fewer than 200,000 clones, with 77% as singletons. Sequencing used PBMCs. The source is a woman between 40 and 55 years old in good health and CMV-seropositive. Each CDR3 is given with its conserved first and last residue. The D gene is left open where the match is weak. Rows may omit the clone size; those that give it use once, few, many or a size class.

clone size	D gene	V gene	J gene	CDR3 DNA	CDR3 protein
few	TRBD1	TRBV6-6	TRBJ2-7	TGTGCCAGCACCCTAGCCGGGACAGGGAGCGAGCAGTACTTC	CASTLAGTGSEQYF
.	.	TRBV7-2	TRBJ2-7	TGTGCCAGCAGCTTAGAGGCAGGGCCCTACGAGCAGTACTTC	CASSLEAGPYEQYF
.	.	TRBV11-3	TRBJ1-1	TGTGCCAGCAGCTTTTACAGGGCGAGCACTGAAGCTTTCTTT	CASSFYRASTEAFF
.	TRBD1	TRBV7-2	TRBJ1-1	TGTGCCAGCAGCTTAAAGGGGGCAGTTACTGAAGCTTTCTTT	CASSLKGAVTEAFF
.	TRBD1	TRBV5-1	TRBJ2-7	TGCGCCAGCAGCCTGGACAGGGCCTCCTACGAGCAGTACTTC	CASSLDRASYEQYF
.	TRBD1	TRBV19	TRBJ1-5	TGTGCCAGTACCTCTCGGACAGGGGCGAAAAATCAGCCCCAGCATTTT	CASTSRTGAKNQPQHF
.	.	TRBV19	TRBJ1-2	TGTGCCAGTAGACTGAGGGAGGGATTAAACTATGGCTACACCTTC	CASRLREGLNYGYTF
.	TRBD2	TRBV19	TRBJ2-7	TGTGCCAGTAGTTCTGCCCCTAGCGGTTCCTACGAGCAGTACTTC	CASSSAPSGSYEQYF
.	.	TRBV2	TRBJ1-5	TGTGCCAGCAGTGGAGAAAGTGATCAGCCCCAGCATTTT	CASSGESDQPQHF
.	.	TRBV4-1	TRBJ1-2	TGCGCCAGCAGCCAAGACGGGGCAGAGGACAGCTATGGCTACACCTTC	CASSQDGAEDSYGYTF
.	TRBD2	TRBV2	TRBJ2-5	TGTGCCAGCAGGGGGACTAGCGGGGTCCGCGTGGAGACCCAGTACTTC	CASRGTSGVRVETQYF
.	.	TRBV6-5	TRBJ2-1	TGTGCCAGCAGTTACTCAAGCGGAGGAGTCAATGAGCAGTTCTTC	CASSYSSGGVNEQFF
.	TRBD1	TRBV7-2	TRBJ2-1	TGTGCCAGCAGTCTACAAGGGACAGCTAACAATGAGCAGTTCTTC	CASSLQGTANNEQFF
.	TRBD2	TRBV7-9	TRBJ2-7	TGTGCCAGCAGCTTAGTGACTAGCGGGGGTTACGAGCAGTACTTC	CASSLVTSGGYEQYF
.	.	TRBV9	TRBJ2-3	TGTGCCAGCAGCGTACAGGGTACCACAGATACGCAGTATTTT	CASSVQGTTDTQYF
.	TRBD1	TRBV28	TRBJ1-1	TGTGCCAGCAGTTTAAGTATTACAGGGGAAATGCTAGCCGAAGCTTTCTTT	CASSLSITGEMLAEAFF
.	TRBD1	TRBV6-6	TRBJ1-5	TGTGCCAGCAGTGACCCCGGACAGGGAGATCAGCCCCAGCATTTT	CASSDPGQGDQPQHF
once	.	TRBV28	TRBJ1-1	TGTGCCAGCAGTTTGGGGGGGGGTGGGGGGCGCAAAGCTTTCTTT	CASSLGGGGGRKAFF
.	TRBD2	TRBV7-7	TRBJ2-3	TGTGCCAGCAGCGCCGGACTAGCGGGACCAGATACGCAGTATTTT	CASSAGLAGPDTQYF
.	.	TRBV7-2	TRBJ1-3	TGTGCCAGCAGCTTTGAGGGGGCTGGAAACACCATATATTTT	CASSFEGAGNTIYF
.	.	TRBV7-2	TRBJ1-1	TGTGCCAGTACCGCACAGGAGAGCACTGAAGCTTTCTTT	CASTAQESTEAFF
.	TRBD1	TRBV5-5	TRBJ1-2	TGTGCCAGCAGTCCCGACCCGGGACAGGGGGCGCGATCTGGCTACACCTTC	CASSPDPGQGARSGYTF
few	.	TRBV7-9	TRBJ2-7	TGTGCCAGCAGCTTAAGCGGGTCCCACGAGCAGTACTTC	CASSLSGSHEQYF
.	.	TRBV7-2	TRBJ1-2	TGTGCCAGCAGCTCGCCGGGACTTTACAGAGGCTACACCTTC	CASSSPGLYRGYTF
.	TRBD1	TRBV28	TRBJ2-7	TGTGCCAGCAGTTCGGGACAGGGCCCCTACGAGCAGTACTTC	CASSSGQGPYEQYF
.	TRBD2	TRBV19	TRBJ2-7	TGTGCCAGTAGTATAGTGCGGGGGACCTCCTACGAGCAGTACTTC	CASSIVRGTSYEQYF
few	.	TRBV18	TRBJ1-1	TGTGCCAGCTCACCAGGACAGAACACTGAAGCTTTCTTT	CASSPGQNTEAFF
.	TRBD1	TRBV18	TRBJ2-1	TGTGCCAGCTCACCCACCGAGGACAGGGGACCCTACAATGAGCAGTTCTTC	CASSPTEDRGPYNEQFF
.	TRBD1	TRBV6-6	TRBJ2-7	TGTGCCAGCAGCGAGACAGGGTTCGAGCAGTACTTC	CASSETGFEQYF
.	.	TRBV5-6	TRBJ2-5	TGTGCCAGCAGCTCGGAGTTCAGAGAGACCCAGTACTTC	CASSSEFRETQYF
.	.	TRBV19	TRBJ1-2	TGTGCCAGTAGTAGAGATTTTTTAGGCTACACCTTC	CASSRDFLGYTF
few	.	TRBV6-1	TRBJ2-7	TGTGCCAGCACTACGAAGATCGGGTACGAGCAGTACTTC	CASTTKIGYEQYF
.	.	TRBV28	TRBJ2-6	TGTGCCAGCGGGGAACTCAGGGGATCTGGGGCCAACGTCCTGACTTTC	CASGELRGSGANVLTF
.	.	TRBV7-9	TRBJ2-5	TGTGCCAGCAGCTCCGCCGGGACTCCGTCAGAGACCCAGTACTTC	CASSSAGTPSETQYF
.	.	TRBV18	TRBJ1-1	TGTGCCAGCTCCCCCCGGGACAAGGGCATGAACACTGAAGCTTTCTTT	CASSPRDKGMNTEAFF
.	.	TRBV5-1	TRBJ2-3	TGCGCCAGCAGCGGAACAGGGTGGGGAGATACGCAGTATTTT	CASSGTGWGDTQYF
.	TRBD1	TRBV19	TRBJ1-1	TGTGCCAGTAGTATGTCGGGGCGACAGGGGCGGACTGAAGCTTTCTTT	CASSMSGRQGRTEAFF
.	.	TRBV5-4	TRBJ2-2	TGTGCCAGCAGCTTCCAGGCCTATCGGAACACCGGGGAGCTGTTTTTT	CASSFQAYRNTGELFF
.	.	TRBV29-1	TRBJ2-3	TGCAGCGTTGAATTGGCGGCCGCCCCCACAGATACGCAGTATTTT	CSVELAAAPTDTQYF
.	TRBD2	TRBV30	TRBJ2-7	TGTGCCTGGAGTGAAGGGGCGGGAGGGGAGCAGTACTTC	CAWSEGAGGEQYF
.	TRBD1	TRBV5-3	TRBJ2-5	TGTGCCAGAAGCCCCGGACAGGGTATCGAGGAGACCCAGTACTTC	CARSPGQGIEETQYF
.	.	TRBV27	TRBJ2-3	TGTGCCAGCAGTTCCACATTTGTGCTAGGGGGCACAGATACGCAGTATTTT	CASSSTFVLGGTDTQYF
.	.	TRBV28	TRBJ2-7	TGTGCCAGCAGGTCCACAGGGTCCTACGAGCAGTACTTC	CASRSTGSYEQYF
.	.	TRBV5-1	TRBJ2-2	TGCGCCAGCAGCTTGTCTGGCAGGAATACCGGGGAGCTGTTTTTT	CASSLSGRNTGELFF
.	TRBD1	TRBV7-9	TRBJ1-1	TGTGCCAGCAGCTCGCTACAGGGGGCGGGAGAAGCTTTCTTT	CASSSLQGAGEAFF
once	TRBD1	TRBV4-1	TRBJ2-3	TGCGCCAGCAGCCAAGAAGACAGGGCTCAGAATACGCAGTATTTT	CASSQEDRAQNTQYF
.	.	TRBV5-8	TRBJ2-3	TGTGCCAGCAGCTTGGGCCAGGGGACCAACACAGATACGCAGTATTTT	CASSLGQGTNTDTQYF
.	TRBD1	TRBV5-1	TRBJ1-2	TGCGCCAGCAGCTTAAGGACAGGGGGTCGCTACACCTTC	CASSLRTGGRYTF
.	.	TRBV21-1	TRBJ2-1	TGTGCCAGCAGCAAAGTAAGTGGCAGGGGGCCGGGTAAGCAGTTCTTC	CASSKVSGRGPGKQFF
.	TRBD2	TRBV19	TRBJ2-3	TGTGCCAGTAGTCCGCCTCCTAGCGGGACCCCCACAGATACGCAGTATTTT	CASSPPPSGTPTDTQYF
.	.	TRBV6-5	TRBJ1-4	TGTGCCAGCAGTTATACCTCCGGACAAAATGAAAAACTGTTTTTT	CASSYTSGQNEKLFF
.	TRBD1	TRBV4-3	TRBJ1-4	TGCGCCAGCAGCCCACGACCGGGACAGACTAATGAAAAACTGTTTTTT	CASSPRPGQTNEKLFF
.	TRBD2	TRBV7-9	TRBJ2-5	TGTGCCAGCAGCATGGACTGGGGGGGGGAGACCCAGTACTTC	CASSMDWGGETQYF
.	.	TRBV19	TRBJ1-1	TGTGCCAGTAGTAGGGGGGGTGTAACTGAAGCTTTCTTT	CASSRGGVTEAFF